Detailed here is one T cell receptor beta chain. Its binding antigen is unknown. One base away there is no much larger clone; base qualities are not given. The data belong to a study of blood T cells in healthy people across ages (dated by TCRdb to between 2014 and 2016). For the study in its entirety: In model experiments, template switching captured roughly one uniquely barcoded TCR beta cDNA molecule for every two T cells. Using deep sequencing normalized with unique cDNA molecular identifiers, the study measured how TCR beta repertoire diversity changes with age. Four age groups were formed from the donors: young (average approximately 15 years), middle-aged (approximately 41), aged (around 62) and long-lived (82). To avoid experimental bias, donors of different ages were randomly spread across the sequencing lanes. For two donors (one aged 18 to 30 and one aged 80 or older), the study analyzed two additional independent replicas of 1 million unique cDNA reads from the same blood draw. Here is what the overall study found, with its caveats: The percentage of naive T cells measured by flow cytometry correlated strongly with observed TCR beta diversity. Compared with the aged group, more naive CD4+ T cells, fewer expanded clones and increased TCR diversity were shown by the long-lived group, suggesting age selection. Estimates of total diversity based on one million sequenced T cells were considered lower bounds and underestimates. As age increased, observed TCR beta diversity per million T cells dropped in a roughly linear way, and a significant reduction was already evident by age 40. Since profiling was done on bulk unsorted PBMCs, naive and antigen-experienced compartments could not be conclusively compared. Because the CMV infection status of the donors was unknown, age-related changes in expanded clonotypes may potentially have been confounded.

Systemically healthy Caucasian individuals from Russia, about 38 in total and aged about 6 to 95 years, were included as donors. Ten milliliters of peripheral blood were collected from each donor into EDTA-treated Vacutainer tubes. Ficoll-Paque density-gradient centrifugation was used to isolate PBMCs, with at least 7 million per sample. Total RNA was extracted from PBMCs with Trizol reagent, with at least 6 micrograms obtained per sample. The percentages of naive CD45RAhigh/CD27high T cells were determined by flow cytometry on a PBMC aliquot from every donor. V loses 6 bases at its end and J loses 3 bases; junction bases beyond the gene matches: 8. According to the germline V gene, CDR1 reads SGHTA and CDR2 reads FQGNSA. The CDR3 numbers 15 residues from cysteine through phenylalanine. The only DNA kept is the CDR3, 45 bases in frame from the first base. Library generation was performed with 5' RACE. Sequencing was carried out with an Illumina HiSeq 2500. A second PCR of roughly 6 to 12 cycles was performed with a sample-barcoded 5' primer and a J-beta primer mix. A template-switch 5' adaptor carrying 12 random nucleotides introduced a unique molecular identifier onto each TCR beta cDNA molecule. At least 2.5 million CDR3-containing paired-end reads were obtained from each sample. All of the RNA was converted into first-strand cDNA using the Mint cDNA synthesis kit, with a TRBC-specific oligonucleotide serving as the primer. Following uracil-DNA glycosylase treatment, a first 18-cycle PCR with universal primers M1SS and BC2_uni_R was performed on all cDNA. The study's own analysis went as follows. Normalization of each sample was performed by random selection of 1 million high-quality reads, each carrying a distinct molecular identifier. Reads sharing molecular identifiers were discarded rather than binned into consensus sequences. CDR3 identification, clonotype clustering and error correction used MiTCR with a Q25 quality threshold and the strictest error-elimination algorithm. A nonparametric unseen species model with Euler transformation was used to estimate a lower bound on total TCR beta diversity. The public reads were reanalyzed by TCRdb: fastp trimming at Q25, MiXCR alignment, in-frame beta chains only. Here each entry gathers all rows of one CDR3 protein and keeps the most common genes and DNA. The V and J calls follow TCRdb's processing rather than the paper's. The sample contains 700,000 to 900,000 distinct CDR3 sequences, 53% of them found a single time. The ten largest clones add up to 40% to 50% of the sample.

The sample was blood. The V gene is TRBV7-2 and the J gene is TRBJ2-3, with TRBD1 matching 8 junction bases. The origin of this receptor is an elderly man in good health. CDR3 protein: CASSLSTGGTDTQYF. The nucleotide sequence is TGTGCCAGCAGTCTTAGTACAGGGGGTACAGATACGCAGTATTTT.